The entry that follows covers one TCR beta chain sequence. TCRdb processed the reads anew with MiXCR; each CDR3 protein has one entry. The data show about 29,000 distinct CDR3 sequences, about 18% seen once. This entry belongs to a study of patients with pleural tuberculosis. V shed 7 bases and J shed 0 bases, with 7 bases lying between them. The CDR3 is made up of 13 amino acids. The germline V gene has CDR1 LNHDA and CDR2 SQIVND (reference sequence). J is TRBJ1-5 and V is TRBV19; D is ambiguous. The sequencing input was peripheral blood. This sequence originates from a human donor with pleural tuberculosis. The CDR3 protein is CASTGPSNQPQHF. In DNA form, the CDR3 reads TGTGCCAGTACTGGCCCTAGCAATCAGCCCCAGCATTTT.